This T cell receptor (beta chain) was captured by sequencing in a study of shared clonotypes between healthy human individuals. For the study at large: In total, the donors were two women and three men aged 18 to 49.

Between the trimmed V and J ends, which lost 6 bases and 0 bases, there was a span of 12 bases. Germline CDR1 is WSHSY and CDR2 is SAAADI. CDR3 length: 14 residues. Profiled with immunoSEQ multiplex PCR; TCRdb holds only in-frame clones, not every one. The data show some 2.1 million clones, about 95% seen once. The sample was naive CD4+ T cells sorted from blood. Sample subset: CD45RA+ positively selected. The clonotype was recovered from a man younger than 35 in good health. The chain couples TRBV10-2 to TRBJ2-7, with D unclear. For the CDR3, the DNA is TGCGCCAGCAGAAAGGATCCCATCTCCTACGAGCAGTACTTC. This codes for CASRKDPISYEQYF.